A selection of T cell receptor beta chains follows, all from one sample in a study of blood T cell repertoires in COVID-19. Generated by immunoSEQ multiplex PCR, the TCRdb table keeps only in-frame clones and is missing some. This sample has 250,000 to 300,000 clones, with about nine tenths found just once. The sequenced sample consisted of peripheral blood. Source of these receptors: a woman in her forties or fifties who had recovered from COVID-19. Each CDR3 is given with its conserved first and last residue. The order of the fields is J gene, clone size, D gene, CDR3 length, V gene, CDR3 DNA, CDR3 protein. A D gene is named only where the DNA matches it firmly. A row's size may be missing; if present it is once, few, many or a size class.

J gene: TRBJ1-1; clone size: .; D gene: .; CDR3 length: 14; V gene: TRBV5-1; CDR3 DNA: TGCGCCAGCAGCTTGTCGCAGTTGAACACTGAAGCTTTCTTT; CDR3 protein: CASSLSQLNTEAFF
J gene: TRBJ2-1; clone size: .; D gene: .; CDR3 length: 13; V gene: TRBV10-3; CDR3 DNA: TGTGCCATCAGTGAGTCTATTGACAATGAGCAGTTCTTC; CDR3 protein: CAISESIDNEQFF
J gene: TRBJ2-7; clone size: once; D gene: TRBD1; CDR3 length: 14; V gene: TRBV23-1; CDR3 DNA: TGCGCCAGCAGTCCCGGGACAGTTCATTTCAACGAGTACTTC; CDR3 protein: CASSPGTVHFNEYF
J gene: TRBJ1-1; clone size: few; D gene: .; CDR3 length: 14; V gene: TRBV10-2; CDR3 DNA: TGCGCCAGCAGTGAGTCCAGGGGGAACACTGAAGCTTTCTTT; CDR3 protein: CASSESRGNTEAFF
J gene: TRBJ2-3; clone size: .; D gene: TRBD2; CDR3 length: 19; V gene: TRBV10-1; CDR3 DNA: TGCGCCAGCAGTGGGCCAGACCTTAGCGGGGGGCTCTACACAGATACGCAGTATTTT; CDR3 protein: CASSGPDLSGGLYTDTQYF
J gene: TRBJ2-1; clone size: .; D gene: TRBD1; CDR3 length: 11; V gene: TRBV29-1; CDR3 DNA: TGCAGCGGCGACAGGGGCAATGAGCAGTTCTTC; CDR3 protein: CSGDRGNEQFF
J gene: TRBJ2-6; clone size: .; D gene: .; CDR3 length: 17; V gene: TRBV19; CDR3 DNA: TGTGCCAGTAGTATCACTCATACCTTCTCTGGGGCCAACGTCCTGACTTTC; CDR3 protein: CASSITHTFSGANVLTF
J gene: TRBJ1-6; clone size: .; D gene: .; CDR3 length: 14; V gene: TRBV5-3; CDR3 DNA: TGTGCCAGAAGCCGTAGCTCCTATAATTCACCCCTCCACTTT; CDR3 protein: CARSRSSYNSPLHF
J gene: TRBJ2-3; clone size: .; D gene: .; CDR3 length: 16; V gene: TRBV28; CDR3 DNA: TGTGCCAGCAACAATCGGGTTCGGGAAAGCACAGATACGCAGTATTTT; CDR3 protein: CASNNRVRESTDTQYF
J gene: TRBJ2-7; clone size: few; D gene: .; CDR3 length: 12; V gene: TRBV30; CDR3 DNA: TGTGCCTGGAGCCCTACCCAATACGAGCAGTACTTC; CDR3 protein: CAWSPTQYEQYF
J gene: TRBJ1-1; clone size: .; D gene: TRBD1; CDR3 length: 13; V gene: TRBV19; CDR3 DNA: TGTGCCAGTAGTTCAACAGGGGAAACTGAAGCTTTCTTT; CDR3 protein: CASSSTGETEAFF
J gene: TRBJ2-1; clone size: .; D gene: .; CDR3 length: 15; V gene: TRBV7-6; CDR3 DNA: TGTGCCAGCAGCTTAGAAACAGCCACCTACAATGAGCAGTTCTTC; CDR3 protein: CASSLETATYNEQFF
J gene: TRBJ1-4; clone size: .; D gene: TRBD1; CDR3 length: 14; V gene: TRBV5-1; CDR3 DNA: TGCGCCAGCAGCCCCCGGGACAGAGTCGAAAAACTGTTTTTT; CDR3 protein: CASSPRDRVEKLFF
J gene: TRBJ1-1; clone size: .; D gene: .; CDR3 length: 12; V gene: TRBV27; CDR3 DNA: TGTGCCAGCAGGCGCTTCGGGGATGCGGCTTTCTTT; CDR3 protein: CASRRFGDAAFF
J gene: TRBJ2-6; clone size: once; D gene: .; CDR3 length: 19; V gene: TRBV19; CDR3 DNA: TGTGCCAGTAGTATAGATCCTCCAGGTTCTTACACTGGGGCCAACGTCCTGACTTTC; CDR3 protein: CASSIDPPGSYTGANVLTF
J gene: TRBJ1-4; clone size: .; D gene: TRBD1; CDR3 length: 16; V gene: TRBV2; CDR3 DNA: TGTGCCAGCAGCCAACAACCGGACAGGGGAAATGAAAAACTGTTTTTT; CDR3 protein: CASSQQPDRGNEKLFF